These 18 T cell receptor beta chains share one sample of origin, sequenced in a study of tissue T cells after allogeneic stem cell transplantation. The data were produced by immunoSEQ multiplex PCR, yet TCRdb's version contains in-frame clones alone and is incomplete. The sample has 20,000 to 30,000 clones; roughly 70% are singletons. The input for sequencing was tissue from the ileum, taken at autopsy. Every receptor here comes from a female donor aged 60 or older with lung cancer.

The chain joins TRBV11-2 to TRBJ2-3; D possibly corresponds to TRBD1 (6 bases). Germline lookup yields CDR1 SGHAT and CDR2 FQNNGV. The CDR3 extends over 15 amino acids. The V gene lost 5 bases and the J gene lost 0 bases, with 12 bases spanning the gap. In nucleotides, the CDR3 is TGTGCCAGCAGCCTCGGGACATCTAGCACAGATACGCAGTATTTT. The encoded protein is CASSLGTSSTDTQYF.

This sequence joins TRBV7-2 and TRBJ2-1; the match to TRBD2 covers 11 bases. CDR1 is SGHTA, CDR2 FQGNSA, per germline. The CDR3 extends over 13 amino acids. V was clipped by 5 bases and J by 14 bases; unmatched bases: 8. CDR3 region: CASSRGSGRGEFF. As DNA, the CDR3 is TGTGCCAGCAGCCGGGGTAGCGGGAGGGGTGAGTTCTTC.

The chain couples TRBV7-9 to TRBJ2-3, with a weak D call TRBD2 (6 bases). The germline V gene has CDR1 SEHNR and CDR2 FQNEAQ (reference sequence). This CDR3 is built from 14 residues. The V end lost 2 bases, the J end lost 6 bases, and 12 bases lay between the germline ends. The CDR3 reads CASSLMAGTDTQYF. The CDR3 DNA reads TGTGCCAGCAGCTTAATGGCGGGAACGGATACGCAGTATTTT.

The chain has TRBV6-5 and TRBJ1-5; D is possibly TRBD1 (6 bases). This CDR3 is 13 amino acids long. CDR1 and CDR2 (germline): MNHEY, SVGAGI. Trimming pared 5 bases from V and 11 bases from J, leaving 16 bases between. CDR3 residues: CASSRDITTAQHF. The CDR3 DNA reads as TGTGCCAGCAGTAGGGACATCACGACAGCCCAGCATTTT.

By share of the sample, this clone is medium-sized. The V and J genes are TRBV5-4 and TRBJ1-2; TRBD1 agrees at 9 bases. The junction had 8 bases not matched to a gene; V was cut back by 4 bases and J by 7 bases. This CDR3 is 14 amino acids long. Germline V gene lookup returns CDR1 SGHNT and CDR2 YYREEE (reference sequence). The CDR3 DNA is TGTGCCAGCAGCCCCCGCGGGACAGGGAGTGGCTACACCTTC. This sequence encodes CASSPRGTGSGYTF. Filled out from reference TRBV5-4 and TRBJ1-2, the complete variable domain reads ETGVTQSPTHLIKTRGQQVTLRCSSQSGHNTVSWYQQALGQGPQFIFQYYREEENGRGNFPPRFSGLQFPNYSSELNVNALELDDSALYLCASSPRGTGSGYTFGSGTRLTVV.

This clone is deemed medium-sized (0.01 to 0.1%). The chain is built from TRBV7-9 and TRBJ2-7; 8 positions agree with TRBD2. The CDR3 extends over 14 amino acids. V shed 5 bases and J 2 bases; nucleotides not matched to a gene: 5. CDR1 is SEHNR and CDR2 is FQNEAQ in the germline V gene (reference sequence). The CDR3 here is CASSPHSGTYEQYF. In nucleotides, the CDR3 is TGTGCCAGCAGCCCCCATAGCGGGACCTACGAGCAGTACTTC.

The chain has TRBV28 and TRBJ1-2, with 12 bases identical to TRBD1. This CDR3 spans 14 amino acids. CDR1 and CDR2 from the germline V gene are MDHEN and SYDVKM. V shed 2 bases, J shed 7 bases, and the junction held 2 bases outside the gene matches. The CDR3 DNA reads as TGTGCCAGCAGTTTAGGGGGACAGGGGGCTGGCTACACCTTC. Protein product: CASSLGGQGAGYTF.

The CDR3 region is CASSMERGNQPQHF. The CDR3, as DNA: TGCGCCAGCAGTATGGAGCGGGGCAATCAGCCCCAGCATTTT. V gene TRBV10-2 combines with J gene TRBJ1-5, with D unresolved. V dropped 5 bases and J dropped 2 bases, with 10 bases sitting between them. The CDR3 is 14 amino acids. Germline lookup yields CDR1 WSHSY and CDR2 SAAADI.

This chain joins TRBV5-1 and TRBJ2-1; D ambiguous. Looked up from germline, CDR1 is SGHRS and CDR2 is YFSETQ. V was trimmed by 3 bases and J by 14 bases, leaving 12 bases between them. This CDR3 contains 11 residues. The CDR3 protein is CASSSGRAEFF. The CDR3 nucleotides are TGCGCCAGCAGCTCCGGACGCGCGGAGTTCTTC.

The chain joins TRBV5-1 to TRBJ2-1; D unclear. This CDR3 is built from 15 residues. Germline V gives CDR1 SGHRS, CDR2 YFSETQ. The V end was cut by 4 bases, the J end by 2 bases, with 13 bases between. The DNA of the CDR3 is TGCGCCAGCAGCGTTACAGTGAACGCCTACAATGAGCAGTTCTTC. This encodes CASSVTVNAYNEQFF.

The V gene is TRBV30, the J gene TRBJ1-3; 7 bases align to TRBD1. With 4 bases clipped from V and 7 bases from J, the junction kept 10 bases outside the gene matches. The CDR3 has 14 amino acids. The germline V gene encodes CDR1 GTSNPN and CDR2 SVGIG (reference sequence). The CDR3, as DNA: TGTGCCTGGACCACCCCCACAGGGGTCAACACCATATATTTT. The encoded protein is CAWTTPTGVNTIYF. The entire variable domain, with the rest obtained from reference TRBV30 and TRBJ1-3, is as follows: SQTIHQWPATLVQPVGSPLSLECTVEGTSNPNLYWYRQAAGRGLQLLFYSVGIGQISSEVPQNLSASRPQDRQFILSSKKLLLSDSGFYLCAWTTPTGVNTIYFGEGSWLTVV.

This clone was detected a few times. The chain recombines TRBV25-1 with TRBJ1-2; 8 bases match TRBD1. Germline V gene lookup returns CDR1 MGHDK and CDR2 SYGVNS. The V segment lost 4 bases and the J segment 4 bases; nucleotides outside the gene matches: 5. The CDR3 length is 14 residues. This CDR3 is CASSGVGQVYGYTF. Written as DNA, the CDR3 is TGTGCCAGCAGTGGGGTGGGACAGGTCTATGGCTACACCTTC.

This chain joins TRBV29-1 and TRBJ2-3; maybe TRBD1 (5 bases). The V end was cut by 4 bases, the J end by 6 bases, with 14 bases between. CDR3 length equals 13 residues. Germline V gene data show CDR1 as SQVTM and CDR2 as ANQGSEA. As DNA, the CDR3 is TGCAGCGTTGCGGCAGGGCCGCGGGATACGCAGTATTTT. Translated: CSVAAGPRDTQYF.

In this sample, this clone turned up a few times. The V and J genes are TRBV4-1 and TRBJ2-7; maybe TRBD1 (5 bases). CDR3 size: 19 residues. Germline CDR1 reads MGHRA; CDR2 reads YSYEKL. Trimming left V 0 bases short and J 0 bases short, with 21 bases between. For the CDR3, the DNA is TGCGCCAGCAGCCAAGATCCTCCAATGGGTGTAGGGGCCTCCTACGAGCAGTACTTC. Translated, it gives CASSQDPPMGVGASYEQYF.

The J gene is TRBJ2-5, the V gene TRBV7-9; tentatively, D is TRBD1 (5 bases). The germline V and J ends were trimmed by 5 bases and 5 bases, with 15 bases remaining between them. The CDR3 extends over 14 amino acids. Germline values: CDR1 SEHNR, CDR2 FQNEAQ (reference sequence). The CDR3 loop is CASSDARVVETQYF. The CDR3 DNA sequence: TGTGCCAGCAGCGACGCCAGGGTCGTGGAGACCCAGTACTTC.

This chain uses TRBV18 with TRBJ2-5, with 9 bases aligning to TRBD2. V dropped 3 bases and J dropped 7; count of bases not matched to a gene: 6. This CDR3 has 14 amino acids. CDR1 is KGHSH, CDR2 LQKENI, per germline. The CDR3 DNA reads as TGTGCCAGCTCACCTAGGACTAGCGCGGCGACCCAGTACTTC. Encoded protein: CASSPRTSAATQYF.

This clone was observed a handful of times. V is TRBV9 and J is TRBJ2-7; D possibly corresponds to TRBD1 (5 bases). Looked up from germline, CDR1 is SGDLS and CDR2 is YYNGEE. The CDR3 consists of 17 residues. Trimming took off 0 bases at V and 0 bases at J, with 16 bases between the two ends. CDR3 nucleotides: TGTGCCAGCAGCGTAGGGCTGGACACGGATGTCTCCTACGAGCAGTACTTC. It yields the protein CASSVGLDTDVSYEQYF.

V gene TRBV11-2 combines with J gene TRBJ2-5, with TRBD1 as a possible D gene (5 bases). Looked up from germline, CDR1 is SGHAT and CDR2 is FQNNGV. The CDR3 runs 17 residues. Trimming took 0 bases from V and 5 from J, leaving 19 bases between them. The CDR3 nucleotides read TGTGCCAGCAGCTTAGATGGGGTGGGGCAGGGCCGCGAGACCCAGTACTTC. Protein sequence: CASSLDGVGQGRETQYF.